Many counts were recorded for the clone carrying this TCR beta chain. This sample stems from a study of identical twins. TCRdb itself ran the 5' RACE reads through MiXCR, one entry per CDR3 protein. The sample includes hundreds of thousands of distinct CDR3 sequences, roughly 7.5% seen only once; the top ten take roughly 2%. This CDR3 is 17 amino acids long. V shed 5 bases, J shed 6 bases, and the junction held 12 bases outside the gene matches. Per germline, CDR1 LGHNA and CDR2 YNFKEQ. The same data also contributed to another study, on yellow fever vaccine responses in identical twins.

The V call is TRBV4-2, the J call TRBJ2-1; 11 bases agree with TRBD2. Sequencing was done on a sample of memory (CD45RO+) T cells sorted from blood. The sequence derives from a woman under 30 in good health. The CDR3 nucleotides read TGTGCCAGCAGCTACAGGGGCACCGGGACTAGCGGCAATGAGCAGTTCTTC. It is translated as CASSYRGTGTSGNEQFF.